The 29 T cell receptor beta chains given below trace back to one sample, sequenced in a study of early T cells in non-severe SARS-CoV-2 infection. TCRdb redid the calling of the 5' RACE reads with MiXCR, one entry per CDR3 protein. The sample records tens of thousands of distinct CDR3 sequences, roughly 9.4% being singletons. Here the sequenced sample was whole blood, taken at baseline. These receptors were taken from an adult who was a healthcare worker with PCR-confirmed SARS-CoV-2 infection or an uninfected control (not recorded which).

This clonotype showed up many times. V and J are TRBV18 and TRBJ1-4, with 8 nucleotides matching TRBD1. In germline, CDR1 is KGHSH, CDR2 LQKENI. V shed 5 bases, J shed 8 bases, and the junction held 13 bases outside the gene matches. This CDR3 region has 16 residues. The CDR3 protein is CASSYNQGTGAEKLFF. CDR3 nucleotide sequence: TGTGCCAGCTCATATAATCAAGGGACAGGCGCGGAAAAACTGTTTTTT.

In this sample, this clonotype turned up many times. This chain connects TRBV12-3 or TRBV12-4 to TRBJ2-7, with 9 nucleotides matching TRBD2. With 5 bases clipped from V and 2 bases from J, the junction kept 1 base outside the gene matches. This CDR3 is built from 13 residues. In DNA, the CDR3 is TGTGCCAGCAGTCGGACTAGCGCCTACGAGCAGTACTTC. Amino acid sequence: CASSRTSAYEQYF.

The J gene is TRBJ1-1, the V gene TRBV18; 10 positions match TRBD1. The germline gives CDR1 KGHSH, CDR2 LQKENI. The trim removed 3 bases at V and 5 bases at J, leaving 6 bases unmatched. The CDR3 is 15 amino acids. The CDR3 coding sequence is TGTGCCAGCTCACCTACCGGGACAGGGGAAACTGAAGCTTTCTTT. This sequence encodes CASSPTGTGETEAFF. Complete variable domain (other parts from reference TRBV18 and TRBJ1-1): NAGVMQNPRHLVRRRGQEARLRCSPMKGHSHVYWYRQLPEEGLKFMVYLQKENIIDESGMPKERFSAEFPKEGPSILRIQQVVRGDSAAYFCASSPTGTGETEAFFGQGTRLTVV.

This clonotype was seen more than once but under ten times. The chain combines TRBV18 with TRBJ2-3, with a possible D match to TRBD1 (5 bases). The V end lost 8 bases, the J end lost 0 bases, and 24 bases lay between the germline ends. In germline, CDR1 is KGHSH, CDR2 LQKENI. The CDR3 is made up of 18 amino acids. CDR3 in DNA: TGTGCCAGCACCGGAACCGGACAATCTTTTACTAGCACAGATACGCAGTATTTT. Amino acid sequence: CASTGTGQSFTSTDTQYF.

This clonotype was seen a few times. The V gene is TRBV6-5, the J gene TRBJ2-7; TRBD2 aligns across 10 bases. The CDR3 has 18 residues. Germline V gene data show CDR1 as MNHEY and CDR2 as SVGAGI. The J segment lost 3 bases and the V segment lost 0 bases, leaving 11 bases of the junction unmatched. The CDR3 spells CASSYSFLAGGPHYEQYF. DNA for the CDR3: TGTGCCAGCAGTTACTCGTTCTTAGCGGGGGGACCACACTACGAGCAGTACTTC.

The V gene is TRBV20-1, the J gene TRBJ1-2, with a weak D call TRBD1 (6 bases). The CDR3 is 16 amino acids. Between the trimmed V and J ends, which lost 5 bases and 1 base, there was a span of 20 bases. Per germline, CDR1 DFQATT and CDR2 SNEGSKA (reference sequence). The CDR3 bases are TGCAGTGCTCCGAGCTCCGGACAGAATTTTAACTATGGCTACACCTTC. Protein sequence: CSAPSSGQNFNYGYTF.

In its sample, this clonotype was seen a few times. The chain is built from TRBV7-2 and TRBJ2-1; D is perhaps TRBD2 (6 bases). From germline, CDR1 is SGHTA and CDR2 FQGNSA. Trimming removed 2 bases from V and 2 bases from J, with 10 bases in between. This CDR3 is built from 15 residues. The CDR3 nucleotides are TGTGCCAGCAGCTTATTCGCGGGGACCTACAATGAGCAGTTCTTC. It codes for CASSLFAGTYNEQFF.

The table lists this clonotype with many counts. V is TRBV28 and J is TRBJ2-6; D call uncertain. V was shortened by 6 bases and J by 5 bases, with 20 bases between the two germline ends. Germline CDR1 MDHEN, CDR2 SYDVKM. CDR3 size: 17 residues. This CDR3 reads CASRNQNIRVRANVLTF. CDR3 DNA: TGTGCCAGCAGAAACCAGAACATTAGGGTTCGGGCCAACGTCCTGACTTTC.

This clonotype was observed many times. This rearrangement joins TRBV5-1 to TRBJ2-7; 7 bases are shared with TRBD2. J lost 6 bases, V lost 0 bases, and 9 bases had no gene match. CDR3 length: 15 amino acids. Germline-derived CDR1 and CDR2 are SGHRS and YFSETQ. The chain's CDR3 is CASSLGFGRTLEQYF. The DNA for the CDR3 is TGCGCCAGCAGCTTGGGATTCGGGAGGACCCTCGAGCAGTACTTC.

This clonotype has at least ten counts. This rearrangement joins TRBV2 to TRBJ2-7; the match to TRBD2 covers 12 bases. Germline values: CDR1 SNHLY, CDR2 FYNNEI. CDR3 length: 16 residues. V lost 6 bases to trimming and J lost 2 bases; unmatched junction nucleotides: 8. DNA of the CDR3: TGTGCCAGCAGGGCTACTACTAGCGGGGGGCCCTACGAGCAGTACTTC. Translated, it gives CASRATTSGGPYEQYF.

A note on this clonotype: Germline is not matched at one junction end, which may reflect a read error. The rearrangement uses TRBV6-6 and TRBJ2-1; a weak D match, TRBD2 (5 bases). Per germline, CDR1 MNHNY and CDR2 SVGAGI (reference sequence). This CDR3 is built from 12 residues. CDR3 sequence reads: CASSYGNGMRLF. CDR3 coding DNA: TGTGCCAGCAGTTACGGGAACGGGATGAGGCTCTTC.

This clonotype was observed at least ten times. The chain combines TRBV7-6 with TRBJ2-1; 9 bases are shared with TRBD2. V trimming: 0 bases; J trimming: 6 bases; junction bases outside the gene matches: 9. Per germline, CDR1 SGHVS and CDR2 FNYEAQ. The CDR3 loop spans 17 amino acids. The CDR3 DNA is TGTGCCAGCAGCTTAGCGGCTAGCGGGATCGTGGGCAATGAGCAGTTCTTC. This gives the protein CASSLAASGIVGNEQFF.

This chain joins TRBV7-2 and TRBJ2-7, with 7 positions matching TRBD1. The V gene's germline CDR1 is SGHTA and CDR2 FQGNSA. The CDR3 consists of 13 residues. V was clipped by 5 bases and J by 6 bases; unmatched bases: 7. The CDR3 loop is CASSNTGEGEQYF. The CDR3 nucleotides are TGTGCCAGCAGCAATACAGGGGAAGGCGAGCAGTACTTC.

In this sample, this clonotype turned up many times. The V gene is TRBV12-3 or TRBV12-4, the J gene TRBJ1-1, with 8 bases fitting TRBD1. Trimming took 6 bases from V and 0 from J; bases not matched to a gene: 6. The CDR3 length is 15 residues. The CDR3 region is CASSPTGDLNTEAFF. The CDR3 nucleotides are TGTGCCAGCAGCCCGACAGGGGATCTGAACACTGAAGCTTTCTTT.

This clonotype was picked up many times. This rearrangement joins TRBV20-1 to TRBJ2-7; TRBD2 agrees at 7 bases. V lost 5 bases and J lost 5; bases outside the gene matches: 12. CDR1 and CDR2 (germline): DFQATT, SNEGSKA (reference sequence). CDR3 size: 14 residues. CDR3 nucleotides: TGCAGTGCTCCGCGCTGGGCGGGAGTCGACGAGCAGTACTTC. Translated: CSAPRWAGVDEQYF.

By its share, this clonotype is large (0.1 to 1%). The chain recombines TRBV6-5 with TRBJ1-4, with a possible D match to TRBD1 (6 bases). V was clipped by 5 bases and J by 7 bases, with 23 bases between them. Germline V lookup: CDR1 MNHEY, CDR2 SVGAGI. The CDR3 has 17 residues. The CDR3 DNA reads TGTGCCAGCAGTCAGGGGACGTCGGGGCTTTACGGTGAAAAACTGTTTTTT. The encoded protein is CASSQGTSGLYGEKLFF.

This clonotype has ten or more counts. This chain joins TRBV20-1 and TRBJ2-3; TRBD1 agrees at 8 bases. The CDR3 runs to 14 residues. After removal of 6 bases from V and 3 bases from J, the junction contained 8 bases not matched to a gene. Per germline, CDR1 DFQATT and CDR2 SNEGSKA (reference sequence). CDR3: CSASGQGGTDTQYF. Here the CDR3 DNA reads TGCAGTGCCTCAGGACAGGGAGGAACAGATACGCAGTATTTT.

The sample holds a few counts of this clonotype. The chain recombines TRBV20-1 with TRBJ2-5, with TRBD1 matching 7 bases. Germline V gene data show CDR1 as DFQATT and CDR2 as SNEGSKA (reference sequence). V was clipped by 5 bases and J by 3 bases; unmatched bases: 0. The CDR3 length is 11 residues. The CDR3 sequence: CSAGTEETQYF. Here the CDR3 DNA reads TGCAGTGCTGGGACAGAAGAGACCCAGTACTTC.

This clonotype was counted only a few times. The V and J genes are TRBV7-3 and TRBJ1-1; D unresolved. Germline CDR1 reads SGHTA; CDR2 reads FQGTGA. The length of the CDR3 is 13 residues. Trimming took 5 bases from V and 3 from J, leaving 10 bases between them. The CDR3 sequence: CASSLTKDTEAFF. CDR3 in DNA: TGTGCCAGCAGCCTCACAAAAGACACTGAAGCTTTCTTT. Filled out from reference TRBV7-3 and TRBJ1-1, the complete variable domain reads GAGVSQTPSNKVTEKGKYVELRCDPISGHTALYWYRQSLGQGPEFLIYFQGTGAADDSGLPNDRFFAVRPEGSVSTLKIQRTERGDSAVYLCASSLTKDTEAFFGQGTRLTVV.

Turning to this clonotype: This may be a read error: a much more frequent sequence differs by one nucleotide. This chain connects TRBV20-1 to TRBJ2-7; no clear D gene. CDR1 DFQATT and CDR2 SNEGSKA come from the germline V gene (reference sequence). This CDR3 region has 14 residues. CDR3 amino acids: CRARDPAQTYEQYF. CDR3 in DNA: TGCAGAGCTAGAGATCCGGCCCAGACCTACGAGCAGTACTTC.

This clonotype has more than one count but fewer than ten. V usage is TRBV6-4 and J usage is TRBJ1-2; 8 positions match TRBD1. Germline V gene data show CDR1 as MRHNA and CDR2 as SNTAGT. The CDR3 is 14 residues long. The J segment lost 9 bases and the V segment lost 0 bases, leaving 6 bases of the junction unmatched. CDR3 bases: TGTGCCAGCAGTGACTCCTGGACAGGGTCCCGCTACACCTTC. Encoded protein: CASSDSWTGSRYTF.

V is TRBV14 and J is TRBJ2-7, with 10 bases identical to TRBD1. CDR3 length equals 15 residues. The V and J ends lost 4 bases and 4 bases, in that order; junction bases with no gene match: 7. CDR1 and CDR2 from the germline V gene are SGHDN and FVKESK. The CDR3 DNA sequence: TGTGCCAGCAGCCCCCCCCGGGACAGGGGTTACGAGCAGTACTTC. It encodes CASSPPRDRGYEQYF.

This clonotype was observed a handful of times. This chain connects TRBV6-1 to TRBJ2-7, with D tentatively TRBD2 (5 bases). The germline V and J ends were trimmed by 2 bases and 2 bases, with 10 bases remaining between them. This CDR3 is 14 amino acids long. Germline V gene lookup returns CDR1 MNHNS and CDR2 SASEGT. CDR3 loop: CASSESLAAYEQYF. CDR3 sequence (DNA): TGTGCCAGCAGTGAATCTCTAGCAGCCTACGAGCAGTACTTC.

This clonotype was picked up a small number of times. The chain is built from TRBV30 and TRBJ1-2; TRBD1 matches at 9 bases. Germline-derived CDR1 and CDR2 are GTSNPN and SVGIG (reference sequence). The length of the CDR3 is 14 residues. Trimming at V came to 4 bases and at J to 3 bases, leaving 6 bases not matched to a gene. CDR3 region: CAWTLGQGDYGYTF. CDR3 coding DNA: TGTGCCTGGACCCTGGGACAGGGAGACTATGGCTACACCTTC.

In its sample, this clonotype was seen a few times. This chain uses TRBV5-1 with TRBJ2-1; no clear D gene. This CDR3 spans 13 amino acids. Germline lookup yields CDR1 SGHRS and CDR2 YFSETQ. V lost 4 bases and J lost 13, with 18 bases in between. In DNA form, the CDR3 reads TGCGCCAGCAGCACCACGCCCCGTGGAGAACAGTTCTTC. Its protein product is CASSTTPRGEQFF.

This clonotype occurred many times. V is TRBV4-2 and J is TRBJ2-1, with a weak D call TRBD2 (6 bases). V lost 5 bases, J lost 9 bases, and 26 bases lay in between. The CDR3 has 17 amino acids. CDR1 is LGHNA and CDR2 is YNFKEQ in the germline V gene. The DNA for the CDR3 is TGTGCCAGCAGCTCGATGGAGGGCGGCTACGGAAAGGTTGAGCAGTTCTTC. Translating it yields CASSSMEGGYGKVEQFF.

The chain uses TRBV20-1 and TRBJ1-1; the D is unclear. This CDR3 spans 13 amino acids. CDR1 is DFQATT and CDR2 is SNEGSKA in the germline V gene (reference sequence). V dropped 6 bases and J dropped 0 bases, with 11 bases sitting between them. CDR3 coding DNA: TGCAGTGCCCTCTCGGAAATGAACACTGAAGCTTTCTTT. This gives the protein CSALSEMNTEAFF.

Many counts were recorded for this clonotype. The rearrangement joins TRBV3-1 to TRBJ1-1; no definite D call. CDR1 is LGHDT, CDR2 YNNKEL, per germline (reference sequence). Trimming took off 4 bases at V and 3 bases at J, with 9 bases between the two ends. This CDR3 is 13 amino acids long. CDR3 in amino acids: CASSPSEYTEAFF. The CDR3 coding sequence is TGTGCCAGCAGCCCTTCGGAGTACACTGAAGCTTTCTTT.

In this sample, this clonotype turned up many times. The chain carries TRBV25-1 and TRBJ1-2; 7 positions match TRBD1. The CDR3 sequence is 12 residues long. Unmatched junction bases numbered 3, after V lost 7 bases and J lost 4 bases. Looked up from germline, CDR1 is MGHDK and CDR2 is SYGVNS. CDR3 DNA: TGTGCCAGCAAGGGGGCCCTCTATGGCTACACCTTC. Protein sequence: CASKGALYGYTF.